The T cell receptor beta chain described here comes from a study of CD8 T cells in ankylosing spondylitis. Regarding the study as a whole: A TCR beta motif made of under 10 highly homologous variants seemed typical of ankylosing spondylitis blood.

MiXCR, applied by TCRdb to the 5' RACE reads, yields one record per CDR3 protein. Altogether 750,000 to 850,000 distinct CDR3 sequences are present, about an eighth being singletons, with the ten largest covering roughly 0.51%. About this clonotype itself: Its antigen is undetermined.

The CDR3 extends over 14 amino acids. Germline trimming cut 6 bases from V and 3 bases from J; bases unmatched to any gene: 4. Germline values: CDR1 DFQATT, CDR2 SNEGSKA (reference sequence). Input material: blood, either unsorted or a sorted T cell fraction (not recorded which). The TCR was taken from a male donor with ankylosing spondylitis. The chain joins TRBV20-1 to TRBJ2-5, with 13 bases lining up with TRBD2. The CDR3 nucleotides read TGCAGTGCCTCACTAGCGGGAGGGGAAGAGACCCAGTACTTC. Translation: CSASLAGGEETQYF.